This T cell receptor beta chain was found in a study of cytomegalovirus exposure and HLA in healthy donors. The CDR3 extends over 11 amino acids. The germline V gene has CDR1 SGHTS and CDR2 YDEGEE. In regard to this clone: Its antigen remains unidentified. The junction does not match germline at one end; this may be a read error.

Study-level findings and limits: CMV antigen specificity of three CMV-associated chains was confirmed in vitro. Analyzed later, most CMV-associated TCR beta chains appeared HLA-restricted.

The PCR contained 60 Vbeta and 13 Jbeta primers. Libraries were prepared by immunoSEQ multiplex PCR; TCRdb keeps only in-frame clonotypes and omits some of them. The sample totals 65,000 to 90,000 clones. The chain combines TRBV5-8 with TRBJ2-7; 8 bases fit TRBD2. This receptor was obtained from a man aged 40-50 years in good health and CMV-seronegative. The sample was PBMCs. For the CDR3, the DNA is TGTGCCAGCAGCCCCCTTGCCGGGGGGGGTTTC. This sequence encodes CASSPLAGGGF. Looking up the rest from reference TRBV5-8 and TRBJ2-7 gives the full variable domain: EAGVTQSPTHLIKTRGQQATLRCSPISGHTSVYWYQQALGLGLQFLLWYDEGEERNRGNFPPRFSGRQFPNYSSELNVNALELEDSALYLCASSPLAGGGFGPGTRLTVT.